This entry lists 4 T cell receptor beta chains sequenced from one sample in a study of T cell repertoires in cytomegalovirus infection. Via MiXCR, TCRdb re-called the reads, giving one row per CDR3 protein. The table includes some 220,000 distinct CDR3 sequences, 9% to 15% detected once. The sample comprised PBMCs. The receptor set was obtained from a human donor in good health (CMV status not recorded). Some clones in this sample may be carry-over from other donors' samples.

This clonotype was detected once. The chain combines TRBV25-1 with TRBJ2-3; 7 nucleotides agree with TRBD2. CDR3 size: 17 residues. Germline CDR1 is MGHDK and CDR2 is SYGVNS. V dropped 1 base and J dropped 1; count of bases not matched to a gene: 8. The CDR3 DNA is TGTGCCAGCAGTGAATTTAAGGCGGGGGTGGGCACAGATACGCAGTATTTT. This translates into CASSEFKAGVGTDTQYF.

Concerning this clonotype: This may arise from a read error, as a much more abundant clone is one base away. The chain is built from TRBV7-2 and TRBJ1-2; D perhaps matches TRBD1 (6 bases). The length of the CDR3 is 14 residues. From germline, CDR1 is SGHTA and CDR2 FQGNSA. In DNA form, the CDR3 reads TGTGCCAGCAGCATAGCAGGGGCAGACTATGGCTACACCTTC. Its translation is CASSIAGADYGYTF.

This clonotype has just a few counts. The genes are TRBV11-2 and TRBJ2-1; D may be TRBD1 or TRBD2 (5 bases each). CDR3 length: 15 residues. Trimming removed 5 bases from V and 0 bases from J, with 11 bases in between. Germline values: CDR1 SGHAT, CDR2 FQNNGV. CDR3 sequence (DNA): TGTGCCAGCAGCCCCCTTGGGGGCTCCTACAATGAGCAGTTCTTC. Translating it yields CASSPLGGSYNEQFF.

A few counts support this clonotype. The chain couples TRBV7-3 to TRBJ2-2, with TRBD1 identical over 12 bases. Losses at the gene ends were 5 bases for V and 2 bases for J; bases not matched to a gene: 9. The CDR3 has 18 residues. Germline V CDR1 and CDR2: SGHTA, FQGTGA. This CDR3 reads CASSVSGTGGRNTGELFF. DNA for the CDR3: TGTGCCAGCAGCGTATCCGGGACAGGGGGCCGAAACACCGGGGAGCTGTTTTTT. Drawing the rest from reference TRBV7-3 and TRBJ2-2, the complete variable domain is GAGVSQTPSNKVTEKGKYVELRCDPISGHTALYWYRQSLGQGPEFLIYFQGTGAADDSGLPNDRFFAVRPEGSVSTLKIQRTERGDSAVYLCASSVSGTGGRNTGELFFGEGSRLTVL.